The clone carrying this T cell receptor (beta chain) showed up just once. What it recognizes is unknown. One end of the junction varies from germline; a read error may be responsible. Using a J-beta primer mix together with a sample-barcoded 5' primer, a second PCR was run for about 6 to 11 cycles. TCRdb re-called the 5' RACE reads through MiXCR, storing one row per CDR3 protein. The table records around 1.1 million distinct CDR3 sequences, more than 30% of them present only once. Germline V CDR1 and CDR2: MNHEY, SVGEGT. This CDR3 contains 14 residues. This entry belongs to a study of blood T cells in healthy people across ages. Study observations and caveats: Diversity figures derived from one million T cells were judged to underestimate the true value.

The V and J genes are TRBV6-2 or TRBV6-3 and TRBJ2-7, with D unclear. The receptor's source is a man between 18 and 35 years old in good health. The sample taken for sequencing was blood. CDR3 in DNA: TGTGCCGGCAGTTACCTGGACGGTTACTACGAGCAGTACTTC. Translation: CAGSYLDGYYEQYF.